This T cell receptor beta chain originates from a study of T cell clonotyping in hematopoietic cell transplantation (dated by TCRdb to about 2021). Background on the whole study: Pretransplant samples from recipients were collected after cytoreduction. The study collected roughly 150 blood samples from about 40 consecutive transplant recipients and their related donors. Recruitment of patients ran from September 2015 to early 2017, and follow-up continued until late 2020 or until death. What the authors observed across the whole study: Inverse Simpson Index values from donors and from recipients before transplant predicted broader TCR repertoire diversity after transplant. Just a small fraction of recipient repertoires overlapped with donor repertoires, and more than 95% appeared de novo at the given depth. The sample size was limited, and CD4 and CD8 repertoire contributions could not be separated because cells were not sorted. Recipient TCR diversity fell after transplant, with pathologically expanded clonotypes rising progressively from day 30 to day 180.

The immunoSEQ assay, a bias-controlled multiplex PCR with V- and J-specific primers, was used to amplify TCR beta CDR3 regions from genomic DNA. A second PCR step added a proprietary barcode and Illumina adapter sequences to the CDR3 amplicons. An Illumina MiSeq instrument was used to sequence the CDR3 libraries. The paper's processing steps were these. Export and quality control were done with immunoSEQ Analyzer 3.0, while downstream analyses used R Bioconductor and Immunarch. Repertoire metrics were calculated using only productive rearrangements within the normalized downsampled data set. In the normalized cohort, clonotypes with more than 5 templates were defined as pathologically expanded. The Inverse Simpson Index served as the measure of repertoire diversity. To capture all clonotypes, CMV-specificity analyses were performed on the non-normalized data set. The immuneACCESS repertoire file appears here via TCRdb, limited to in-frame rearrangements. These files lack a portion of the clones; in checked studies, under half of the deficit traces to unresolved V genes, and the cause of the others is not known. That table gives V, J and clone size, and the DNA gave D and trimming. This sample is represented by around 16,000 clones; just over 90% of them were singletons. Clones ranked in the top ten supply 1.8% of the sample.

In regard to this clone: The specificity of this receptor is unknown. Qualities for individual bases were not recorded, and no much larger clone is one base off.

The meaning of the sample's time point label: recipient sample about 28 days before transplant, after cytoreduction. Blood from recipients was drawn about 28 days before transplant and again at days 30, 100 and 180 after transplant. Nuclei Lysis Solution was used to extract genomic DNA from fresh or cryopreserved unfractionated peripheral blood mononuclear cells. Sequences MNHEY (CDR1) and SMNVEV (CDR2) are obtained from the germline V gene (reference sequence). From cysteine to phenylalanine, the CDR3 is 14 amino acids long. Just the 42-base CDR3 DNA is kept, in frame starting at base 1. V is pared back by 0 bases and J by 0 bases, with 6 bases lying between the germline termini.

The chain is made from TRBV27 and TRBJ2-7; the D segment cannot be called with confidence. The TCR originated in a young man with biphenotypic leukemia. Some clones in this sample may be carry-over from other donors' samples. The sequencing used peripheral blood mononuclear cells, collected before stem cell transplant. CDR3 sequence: CASSLSRHSYEQYF. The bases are TGTGCCAGCAGTTTATCACGGCACTCCTACGAGCAGTACTTC.